The rows below give T cell receptor beta chains drawn from one sample of a study of cytomegalovirus exposure and HLA in healthy donors. Profiling relied on immunoSEQ multiplex PCR, and the TCRdb table lists in-frame clones only, not all of them. The sample shows under 85,000 clones, 94% of them seen only once. The sequenced sample consisted of PBMCs. The receptors were sampled from a woman in her late teens or twenties in good health and CMV-seronegative. CDR3s include the opening cysteine and the closing phenylalanine or tryptophan. The D gene is left open where the match is weak. Not all rows give a size; the values are once, few, many and, for expanded clones, a class.

d_gene	abundance	v_gene	j_gene	CDR3aa	CDR3nt
NA	once	TRBV7-2	TRBJ2-7	CASSLKVGSSYEQYF	TGTGCCAGCAGCCTAAAAGTTGGGAGCTCCTACGAGCAGTACTTC
NA	NA	TRBV2	TRBJ1-4	CASSDYRKNEKLFF	TGTGCCAGCAGTGATTACAGGAAAAATGAAAAACTGTTTTTT
NA	NA	TRBV2	TRBJ2-1	CASSATGIEQFF	TGTGCCAGCAGCGCAACAGGGATTGAGCAGTTCTTC
TRBD1	NA	TRBV19	TRBJ1-1	CASSWDRTNTEAFF	TGTGCCAGTTCTTGGGACAGGACGAACACTGAAGCTTTCTTT
NA	NA	TRBV6-6	TRBJ1-1	CASSPLNTEAFF	TGTGCCAGCAGCCCTCTAAACACTGAAGCTTTCTTT
NA	NA	TRBV5-1	TRBJ1-1	CASSLRGTEAFF	TGCGCCAGCAGCTTGCGGGGAACTGAAGCTTTCTTT
NA	NA	TRBV9	TRBJ1-2	CASRRQGILGYTF	TGTGCCAGCAGACGGCAGGGAATACTTGGCTACACCTTC
NA	NA	TRBV30	TRBJ1-1	CAWSQAGAMNTEAFF	TGTGCCTGGAGTCAGGCAGGGGCCATGAACACTGAAGCTTTCTTT
NA	NA	TRBV5-5	TRBJ2-7	CASSFETGDYEQYF	TGTGCCAGCAGCTTCGAGACGGGTGACTACGAGCAGTACTTC
NA	NA	TRBV7-8	TRBJ2-3	CASSSPLLVSTDTQYF	TGTGCCAGCAGCTCCCCTCTACTAGTCAGCACAGATACGCAGTATTTT
TRBD2	NA	TRBV10-3	TRBJ2-7	CAISESVAGGYEQYF	TGTGCCATCAGTGAGTCGGTAGCGGGAGGCTACGAGCAGTACTTC
NA	NA	TRBV29-1	TRBJ2-5	CSVDSLYSETQYF	TGCAGCGTTGACTCTCTTTATTCCGAGACCCAGTACTTC
NA	NA	TRBV28	TRBJ2-5	CASSLSSRGETQYF	TGTGCCAGCAGTTTATCTTCTCGGGGTGAGACCCAGTACTTC
TRBD2	NA	TRBV10-1	TRBJ2-1	CASSDRTSLEQFF	TGCGCCAGCAGTGATAGGACTAGCCTTGAGCAGTTCTTC
NA	NA	TRBV5-1	TRBJ1-1	CASSLGGVAEAFF	TGCGCCAGCAGCTTGGGAGGAGTCGCCGAAGCTTTCTTT
TRBD1	NA	TRBV4-1	TRBJ1-2	CASSPVGQGRYGYTF	TGCGCCAGCAGCCCCGTGGGACAGGGACGCTATGGCTACACCTTC
NA	NA	TRBV27	TRBJ2-7	CASSPPGPSVEQYF	TGTGCCAGCAGTCCCCCAGGGCCGAGTGTAGAGCAGTACTTC
NA	NA	TRBV7-9	TRBJ2-7	CASSLSSAGSSYEQYF	TGTGCCAGCAGCTTAAGTTCGGCGGGAAGCTCCTACGAGCAGTACTTC
NA	NA	TRBV4-1	TRBJ2-1	CASSQGSSYNEQFF	TGCGCCAGCAGCCAGGGGAGCTCCTACAATGAGCAGTTCTTC
TRBD1	NA	TRBV5-8	TRBJ2-7	CASSPGQGVRSYEQYF	TGTGCCAGCAGCCCCGGACAGGGTGTCCGATCCTACGAGCAGTACTTC
NA	once	TRBV6-5	TRBJ1-1	CASSYFEGGRTEAFF	TGTGCCAGCAGTTACTTTGAGGGCGGGAGGACTGAAGCTTTCTTT
NA	NA	TRBV7-2	TRBJ2-7	CASSLVGTAGSYEQYF	TGTGCCAGCAGCTTAGTAGGTACCGCAGGCTCCTACGAGCAGTACTTC
NA	NA	TRBV27	TRBJ2-7	CASSSDLGVEQYF	TGTGCCAGCAGTTCGGACCTGGGAGTCGAGCAGTACTTC
TRBD1	few	TRBV6-6	TRBJ2-1	CASRVGTDFNEQFF	TGTGCCAGCAGAGTGGGGACAGACTTCAATGAGCAGTTCTTC
TRBD2	NA	TRBV5-6	TRBJ2-7	CASSFGTSGPVGTYEQYF	TGTGCCAGCAGCTTCGGGACTAGCGGGCCGGTGGGGACCTACGAGCAGTACTTC
TRBD2	NA	TRBV19	TRBJ2-7	CASSTGLGNYEQYF	TGTGCCAGTAGTACGGGACTAGGGAACTACGAGCAGTACTTC
NA	NA	TRBV2	TRBJ2-5	CASSEAGVAQETQYF	TGTGCCAGCAGTGAAGCGGGAGTAGCCCAAGAGACCCAGTACTTC
TRBD1	NA	TRBV7-8	TRBJ2-7	CASSLAPGGEQYF	TGTGCCAGCAGCTTAGCGCCAGGGGGCGAGCAGTACTTC
TRBD2	NA	TRBV7-9	TRBJ2-5	CASSSASGRQETQYF	TGTGCCAGCAGCTCTGCTAGCGGGCGGCAAGAGACCCAGTACTTC
NA	NA	TRBV7-9	TRBJ1-2	CASSSTVNYGYTF	TGTGCCAGCAGCTCAACGGTAAACTATGGCTACACCTTC
NA	NA	TRBV10-3	TRBJ2-1	CAIAEASGNPYNEQFF	TGTGCCATTGCTGAGGCTTCAGGGAACCCCTACAATGAGCAGTTCTTC
TRBD1	NA	TRBV6-6	TRBJ2-7	CASRTTGVLSYEQYF	TGTGCCAGCAGGACCACAGGGGTTCTCTCCTACGAGCAGTACTTC
NA	NA	TRBV6-1	TRBJ2-7	CASSESNSPIYEQYF	TGTGCCAGCAGTGAATCCAACAGCCCAATTTACGAGCAGTACTTC